Listed below are T cell receptor beta chains from one sample, sequenced in a study of blood T cell repertoires in COVID-19. The data were produced by immunoSEQ multiplex PCR, yet TCRdb's version contains in-frame clones alone and is incomplete. The repertoire holds roughly 110,000 clones, with about 87% as singletons. What was sequenced was peripheral blood. All receptors derive from a woman aged 45-65 years with acute or convalescent COVID-19. Each CDR3 is given with its conserved first and last residue. A D gene is named only where the DNA matches it firmly.

d_call: TRBD2
v_call: TRBV28
cdr3_length: 15
j_call: TRBJ2-7
cdr3_aa: CASSFETSRSYEQYF

d_call: TRBD2
v_call: TRBV10-3
cdr3_length: 14
j_call: TRBJ2-1
cdr3_aa: CAISGDGGAREQFF

d_call: TRBD1
v_call: TRBV9
cdr3_length: 14
j_call: TRBJ1-3
cdr3_aa: CASSAEGQGNTIYF

d_call: -
v_call: TRBV10-1
cdr3_length: 10
j_call: TRBJ1-1
cdr3_aa: CASSVGGAFF

d_call: -
v_call: TRBV28
cdr3_length: 16
j_call: TRBJ1-3
cdr3_aa: CASSLGGARSGNTIYF

d_call: TRBD2
v_call: TRBV6-4
cdr3_length: 16
j_call: TRBJ2-3
cdr3_aa: CASSTTGLAGRDTQYF

d_call: -
v_call: TRBV29-1
cdr3_length: 10
j_call: TRBJ2-1
cdr3_aa: CSGGAPEQFF

d_call: -
v_call: TRBV7-9
cdr3_length: 9
j_call: TRBJ2-1
cdr3_aa: CASSSSGFF

d_call: -
v_call: TRBV4-1
cdr3_length: 14
j_call: TRBJ2-3
cdr3_aa: CASSLGPSADTQYF

d_call: -
v_call: TRBV4-2
cdr3_length: 16
j_call: TRBJ2-3
cdr3_aa: CASRLRGGARGDTQYF

d_call: -
v_call: TRBV11-2
cdr3_length: 13
j_call: TRBJ1-2
cdr3_aa: CASSSGQNYGYTF

d_call: -
v_call: TRBV6-5
cdr3_length: 12
j_call: TRBJ1-2
cdr3_aa: CASSQQNYGYTF

d_call: -
v_call: TRBV7-9
cdr3_length: 15
j_call: TRBJ1-4
cdr3_aa: CASSLDPDSNEKLFF

d_call: -
v_call: TRBV7-2
cdr3_length: 15
j_call: TRBJ1-2
cdr3_aa: CASSPGGGEGYGYTF

d_call: TRBD1
v_call: TRBV28
cdr3_length: 15
j_call: TRBJ1-1
cdr3_aa: CASSSTGPGDTEAFF

d_call: TRBD2
v_call: TRBV24-1
cdr3_length: 15
j_call: TRBJ2-1
cdr3_aa: CATSDLAGGYNEQFF

d_call: -
v_call: TRBV6-2/TRBV6-3
cdr3_length: 15
j_call: TRBJ2-7
cdr3_aa: CASSLLAMGVYEQYF

d_call: -
v_call: TRBV3-1/TRBV3-2
cdr3_length: 16
j_call: TRBJ1-5
cdr3_aa: CASSLGGLDLNQPQHF

d_call: -
v_call: TRBV28
cdr3_length: 15
j_call: TRBJ2-1
cdr3_aa: CASSFPRGTRGEQFF

d_call: TRBD2
v_call: TRBV6-2/TRBV6-3
cdr3_length: 15
j_call: TRBJ2-7
cdr3_aa: CASSHEREWYYEQYF

d_call: TRBD2
v_call: TRBV6-2/TRBV6-3
cdr3_length: 16
j_call: TRBJ2-2
cdr3_aa: CASSYVLAGASGELFF

d_call: -
v_call: TRBV6-5
cdr3_length: 13
j_call: TRBJ1-3
cdr3_aa: CASKRGGRDTIYF

d_call: TRBD1
v_call: TRBV5-1
cdr3_length: 14
j_call: TRBJ1-2
cdr3_aa: CASSIADRGGGYTF

d_call: -
v_call: TRBV19
cdr3_length: 13
j_call: TRBJ2-5
cdr3_aa: CASSTRGKETQYF

d_call: -
v_call: TRBV5-1
cdr3_length: 15
j_call: TRBJ1-1
cdr3_aa: CASSPEISGNTEAFF